A single T cell receptor (beta chain) is shown here with its context. Its antigen remains unknown. The CDR3 covers 15 residues. Germline CDR1 reads SGDLS; CDR2 reads YYNGEE. V dropped 6 bases and J dropped 4; count of bases not matched to a gene: 12. The study ran its PCR with 60 Vbeta and 13 Jbeta primers. Data came from immunoSEQ multiplex PCR; TCRdb stores just in-frame clones and leaves some out. Its listing shows about 140,000 clones. This sample stems from a study of cytomegalovirus exposure and HLA in healthy donors. Whole-study findings and limits: Later, an analysis found that common viral pathogens appeared to be linked with several of the most significant clusters. As was reported, the classifier diagnosed cytomegalovirus status with high specificity and sensitivity. Later analysis associated a missense DCLRE1C variant with TCR beta V- and J-gene trimming.

Material for sequencing was PBMCs. The TCR was taken from a woman in her late teens or twenties in good health and CMV-seronegative. V and J are TRBV9 and TRBJ2-7; 8 bases fit TRBD2. DNA for the CDR3: TGTGCCAGCAACGGGGGACCGGGGGGGAGGTACGAGCAGTACTTC. This encodes CASNGGPGGRYEQYF. Full variable domain (remainder filled in from reference TRBV9 and TRBJ2-7): DSGVTQTPKHLITATGQRVTLRCSPRSGDLSVYWYQQSLDQGLQFLIQYYNGEERAKGNILERFSAQQFPDLHSELNLSSLELGDSALYFCASNGGPGGRYEQYFGPGTRLTVT.